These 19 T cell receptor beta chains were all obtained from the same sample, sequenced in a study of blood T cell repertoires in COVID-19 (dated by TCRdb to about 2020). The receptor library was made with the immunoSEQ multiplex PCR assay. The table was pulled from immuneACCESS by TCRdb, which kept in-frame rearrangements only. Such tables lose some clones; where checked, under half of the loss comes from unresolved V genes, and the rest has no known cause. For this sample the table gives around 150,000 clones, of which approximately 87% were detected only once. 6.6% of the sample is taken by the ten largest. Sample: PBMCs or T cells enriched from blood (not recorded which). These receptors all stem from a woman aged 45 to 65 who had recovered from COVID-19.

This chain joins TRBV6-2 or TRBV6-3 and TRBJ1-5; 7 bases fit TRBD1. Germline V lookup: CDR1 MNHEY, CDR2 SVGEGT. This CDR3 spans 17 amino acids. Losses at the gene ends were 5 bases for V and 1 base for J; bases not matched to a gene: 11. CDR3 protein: CASSEDRRIGSNQPQHF. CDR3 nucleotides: TGTGCCAGCAGTGAGGACAGGCGAATAGGGAGCAATCAGCCCCAGCATTTT.

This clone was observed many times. CDR3 sequence (DNA): TGCGCCAGCAGCCCCTACAAAGACAGTTACGAGCAGTACTTC. Translated, it gives CASSPYKDSYEQYF. V usage is TRBV4-3 and J usage is TRBJ2-7, with D tentatively TRBD1 (5 bases). The ends were cut back, 4 bases at V and 4 bases at J, with 14 bases in the middle. CDR1 LGHNA and CDR2 YSLEER come from the germline V gene. This CDR3 is built from 14 residues.

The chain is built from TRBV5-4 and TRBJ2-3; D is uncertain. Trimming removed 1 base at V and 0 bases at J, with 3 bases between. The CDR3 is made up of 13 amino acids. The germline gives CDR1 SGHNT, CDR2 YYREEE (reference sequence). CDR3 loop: CASSLTSTDTQYF. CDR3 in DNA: TGTGCCAGCAGCTTGACTAGCACAGATACGCAGTATTTT.

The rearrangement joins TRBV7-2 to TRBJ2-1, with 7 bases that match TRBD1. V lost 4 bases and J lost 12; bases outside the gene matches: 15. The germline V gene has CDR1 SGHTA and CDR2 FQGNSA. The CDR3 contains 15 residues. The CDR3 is CASSSSGQDGMRQFF. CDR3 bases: TGTGCCAGCAGCTCATCTGGACAGGACGGAATGAGGCAGTTCTTC.

In DNA form, the CDR3 reads TGTGCCAGCAGTCAGGACAGGACTTACTACGAGCAGTACTTC. Residues: CASSQDRTYYEQYF. This chain joins TRBV27 and TRBJ2-7, with TRBD1 identical over 7 bases. The CDR3 runs 14 residues. Germline-derived CDR1 and CDR2 are MNHEY and SMNVEV (reference sequence). With 5 bases clipped from V and 3 bases from J, the junction kept 7 bases outside the gene matches.

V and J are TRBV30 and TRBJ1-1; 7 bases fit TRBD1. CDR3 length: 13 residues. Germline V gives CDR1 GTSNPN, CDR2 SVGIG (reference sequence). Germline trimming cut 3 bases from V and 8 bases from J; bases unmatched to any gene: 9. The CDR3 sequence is CAWRLTGPSEAFF. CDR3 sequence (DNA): TGTGCCTGGAGACTGACAGGGCCCTCCGAAGCTTTCTTT.

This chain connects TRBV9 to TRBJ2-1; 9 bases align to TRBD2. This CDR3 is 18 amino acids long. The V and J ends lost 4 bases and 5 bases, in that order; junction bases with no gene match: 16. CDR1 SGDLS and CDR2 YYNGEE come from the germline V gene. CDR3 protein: CASSPTGAGGPEDNEQFF. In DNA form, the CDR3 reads TGTGCCAGCAGCCCCACAGGGGCGGGGGGGCCGGAGGACAATGAGCAGTTCTTC.

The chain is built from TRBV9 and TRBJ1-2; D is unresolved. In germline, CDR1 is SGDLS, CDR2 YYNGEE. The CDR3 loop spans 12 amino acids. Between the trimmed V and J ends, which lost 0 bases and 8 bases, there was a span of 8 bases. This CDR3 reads CASSVGGYGYTF. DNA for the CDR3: TGTGCCAGCAGCGTAGGCGGGTACGGCTACACCTTC.

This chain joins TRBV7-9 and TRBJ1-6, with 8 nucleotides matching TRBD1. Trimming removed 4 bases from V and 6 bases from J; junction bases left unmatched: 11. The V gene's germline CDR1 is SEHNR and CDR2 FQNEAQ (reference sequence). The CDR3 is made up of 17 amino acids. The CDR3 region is CASSSTGDRNFNSPLHF. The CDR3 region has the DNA TGTGCCAGCAGCTCCACCGGGGACAGGAACTTTAATTCACCCCTCCACTTT.

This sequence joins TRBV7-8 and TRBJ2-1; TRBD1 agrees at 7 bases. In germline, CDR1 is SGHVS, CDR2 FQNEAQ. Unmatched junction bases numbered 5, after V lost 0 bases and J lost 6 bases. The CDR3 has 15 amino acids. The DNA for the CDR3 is TGTGCCAGCAGCTTAGCGCGTGACAGGGCCAATGAGCAGTTCTTC. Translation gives CASSLARDRANEQFF.

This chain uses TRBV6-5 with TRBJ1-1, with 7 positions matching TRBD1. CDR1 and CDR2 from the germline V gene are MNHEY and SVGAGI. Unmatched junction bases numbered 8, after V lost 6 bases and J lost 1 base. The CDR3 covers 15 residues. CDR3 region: CASRNSDRSNTEAFF. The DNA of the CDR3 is TGTGCCAGCAGGAACTCGGACAGGTCGAACACTGAAGCTTTCTTT.

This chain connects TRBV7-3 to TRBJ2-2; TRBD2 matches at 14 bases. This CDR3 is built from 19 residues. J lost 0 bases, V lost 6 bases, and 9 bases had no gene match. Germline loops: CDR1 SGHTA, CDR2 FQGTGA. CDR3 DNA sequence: TGTGCCAGCAGAGGTTGGACTAGCGGGGGGCCGACGAACACCGGGGAGCTGTTTTTT. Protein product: CASRGWTSGGPTNTGELFF.

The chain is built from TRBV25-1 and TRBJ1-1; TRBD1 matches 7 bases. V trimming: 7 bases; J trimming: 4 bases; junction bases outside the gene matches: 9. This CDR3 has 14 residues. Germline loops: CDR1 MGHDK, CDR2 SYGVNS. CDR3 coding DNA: TGTGCCAGCATCCGACAGGGAAAGCTCACTGAAGCTTTCTTT. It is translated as CASIRQGKLTEAFF.

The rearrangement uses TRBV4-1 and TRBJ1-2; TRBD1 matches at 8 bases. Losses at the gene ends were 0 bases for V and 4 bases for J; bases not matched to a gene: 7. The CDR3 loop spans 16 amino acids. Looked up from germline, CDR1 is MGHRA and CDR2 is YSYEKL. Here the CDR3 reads CASSQEAGGGGYGYTF. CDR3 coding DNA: TGCGCCAGCAGCCAAGAAGCAGGGGGCGGGGGCTATGGCTACACCTTC.

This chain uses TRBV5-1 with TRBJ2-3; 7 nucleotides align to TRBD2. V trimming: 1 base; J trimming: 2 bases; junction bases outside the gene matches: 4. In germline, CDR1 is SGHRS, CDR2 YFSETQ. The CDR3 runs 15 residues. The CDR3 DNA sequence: TGCGCCAGCAGCTTGTACGGGGGGACCACAGATACGCAGTATTTT. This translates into CASSLYGGTTDTQYF.

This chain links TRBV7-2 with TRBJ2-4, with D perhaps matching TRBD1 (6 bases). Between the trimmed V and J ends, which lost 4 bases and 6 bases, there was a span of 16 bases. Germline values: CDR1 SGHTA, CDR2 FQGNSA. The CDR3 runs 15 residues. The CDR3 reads CASSSVQGRINIQYF. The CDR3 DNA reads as TGTGCCAGCAGCTCCGTACAGGGAAGAATAAACATTCAGTACTTC.

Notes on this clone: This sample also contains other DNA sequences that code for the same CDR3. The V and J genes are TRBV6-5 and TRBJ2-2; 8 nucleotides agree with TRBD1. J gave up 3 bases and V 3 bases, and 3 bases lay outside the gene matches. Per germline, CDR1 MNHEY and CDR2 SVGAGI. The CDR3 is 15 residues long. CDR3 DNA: TGTGCCAGCAGTTATGGACAGGGATACACCGGGGAGCTGTTTTTT. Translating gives CASSYGQGYTGELFF.

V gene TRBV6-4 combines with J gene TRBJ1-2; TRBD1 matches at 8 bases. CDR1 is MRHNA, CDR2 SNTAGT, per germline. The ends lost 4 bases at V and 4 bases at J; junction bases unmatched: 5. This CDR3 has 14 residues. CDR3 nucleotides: TGTGCCAGCAGTGCCACTACAGGGGGCTATGGCTACACCTTC. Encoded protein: CASSATTGGYGYTF.

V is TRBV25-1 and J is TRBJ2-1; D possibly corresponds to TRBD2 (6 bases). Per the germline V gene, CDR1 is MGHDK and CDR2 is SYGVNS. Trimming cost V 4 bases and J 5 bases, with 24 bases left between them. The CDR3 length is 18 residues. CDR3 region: CASSGTNMGVGRDNEQFF. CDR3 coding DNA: TGTGCCAGCAGTGGGACTAATATGGGCGTTGGGCGCGACAATGAGCAGTTCTTC. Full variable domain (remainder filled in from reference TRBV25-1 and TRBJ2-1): EADIYQTPRYLVIGTGKKITLECSQTMGHDKMYWYQQDPGMELHLIHYSYGVNSTEKGDLSSESTVSRIRTEHFPLTLESARPSHTSQYLCASSGTNMGVGRDNEQFFGPGTRLTVL.